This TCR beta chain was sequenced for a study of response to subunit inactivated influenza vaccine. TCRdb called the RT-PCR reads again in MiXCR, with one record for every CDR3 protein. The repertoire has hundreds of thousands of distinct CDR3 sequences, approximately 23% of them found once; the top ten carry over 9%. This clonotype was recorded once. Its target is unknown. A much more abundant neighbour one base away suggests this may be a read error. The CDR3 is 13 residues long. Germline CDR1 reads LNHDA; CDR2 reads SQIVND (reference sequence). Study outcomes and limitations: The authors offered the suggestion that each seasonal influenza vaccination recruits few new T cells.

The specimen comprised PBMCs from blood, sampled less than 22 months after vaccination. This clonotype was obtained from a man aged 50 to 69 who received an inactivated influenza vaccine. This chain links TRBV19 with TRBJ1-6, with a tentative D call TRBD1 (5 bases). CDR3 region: CASSYLDNSALHF. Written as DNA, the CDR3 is TGTGCCAGTAGTTACTTGGACAATTCAGCCCTCCACTTT.